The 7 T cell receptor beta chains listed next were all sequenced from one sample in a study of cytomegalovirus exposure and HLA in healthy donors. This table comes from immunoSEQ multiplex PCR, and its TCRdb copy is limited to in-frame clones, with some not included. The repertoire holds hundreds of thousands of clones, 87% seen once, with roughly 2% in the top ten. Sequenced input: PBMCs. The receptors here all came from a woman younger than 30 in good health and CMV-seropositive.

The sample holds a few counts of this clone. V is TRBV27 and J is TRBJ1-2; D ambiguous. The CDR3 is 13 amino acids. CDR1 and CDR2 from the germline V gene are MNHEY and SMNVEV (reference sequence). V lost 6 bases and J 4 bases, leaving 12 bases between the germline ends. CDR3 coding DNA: TGTGCCAGCAGGCCCGTAACTGGCTATGGCTACACCTTC. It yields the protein CASRPVTGYGYTF.

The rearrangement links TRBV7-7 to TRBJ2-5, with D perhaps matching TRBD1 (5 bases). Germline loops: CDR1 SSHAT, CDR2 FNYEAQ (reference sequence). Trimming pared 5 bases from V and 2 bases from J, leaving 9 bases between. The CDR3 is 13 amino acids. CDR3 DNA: TGTGCCAGCAGCGAAGACAGTCAAGAGACCCAGTACTTC. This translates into CASSEDSQETQYF.

The CDR3 coding sequence is TGTGCCTGGAGTGAGGGGTCGTCACGGTATGGCTACACCTTC. Its translation is CAWSEGSSRYGYTF. The chain joins TRBV30 to TRBJ1-2; D perhaps matches TRBD1 (5 bases). The germline V gene encodes CDR1 GTSNPN and CDR2 SVGIG (reference sequence). This CDR3 comprises 14 residues. The germline V and J ends were trimmed by 1 base and 5 bases, with 14 bases remaining between them. Variable domain in full (rest from reference TRBV30 and TRBJ1-2): SQTIHQWPATLVQPVGSPLSLECTVEGTSNPNLYWYRQAAGRGLQLLFYSVGIGQISSEVPQNLSASRPQDRQFILSSKKLLLSDSGFYLCAWSEGSSRYGYTFGSGTRLTVV.

CDR3 in DNA: TGTGCCACCAGCAGACACCTAGCGGGAGCCTACGAGCAGTACTTC. Amino acids: CATSRHLAGAYEQYF. The chain combines TRBV15 with TRBJ2-7, with 10 nucleotides matching TRBD2. There are 15 residues in the CDR3. With 2 bases clipped from V and 2 bases from J, the junction kept 3 bases outside the gene matches. Germline values: CDR1 LNHNV, CDR2 YYDKDF (reference sequence).

The CDR3 nucleotides read TGTGCCAGCAGCCCGAGCACAGATACGCAGTATTTT. This gives the protein CASSPSTDTQYF. The V call is TRBV5-4, the J call TRBJ2-3; D gene unclear. The CDR3 covers 12 residues. With 4 bases removed from V and 0 bases from J, the gap between germline ends came to 3 bases. Germline loops: CDR1 SGHNT, CDR2 YYREEE (reference sequence).

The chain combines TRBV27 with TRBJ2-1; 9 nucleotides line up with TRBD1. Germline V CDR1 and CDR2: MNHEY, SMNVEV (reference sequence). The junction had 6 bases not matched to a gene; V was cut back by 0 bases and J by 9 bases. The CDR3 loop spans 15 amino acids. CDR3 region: CASSLSRTGDREQFF. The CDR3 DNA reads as TGTGCCAGCAGTTTATCGCGGACAGGGGATCGTGAGCAGTTCTTC.

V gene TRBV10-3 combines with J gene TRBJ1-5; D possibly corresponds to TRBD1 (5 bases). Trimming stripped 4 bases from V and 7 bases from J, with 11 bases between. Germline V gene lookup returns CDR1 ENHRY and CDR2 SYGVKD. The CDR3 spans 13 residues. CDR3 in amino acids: CAISGEGRQPQHF. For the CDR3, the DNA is TGTGCCATCAGTGGGGAGGGGAGACAGCCCCAGCATTTT.